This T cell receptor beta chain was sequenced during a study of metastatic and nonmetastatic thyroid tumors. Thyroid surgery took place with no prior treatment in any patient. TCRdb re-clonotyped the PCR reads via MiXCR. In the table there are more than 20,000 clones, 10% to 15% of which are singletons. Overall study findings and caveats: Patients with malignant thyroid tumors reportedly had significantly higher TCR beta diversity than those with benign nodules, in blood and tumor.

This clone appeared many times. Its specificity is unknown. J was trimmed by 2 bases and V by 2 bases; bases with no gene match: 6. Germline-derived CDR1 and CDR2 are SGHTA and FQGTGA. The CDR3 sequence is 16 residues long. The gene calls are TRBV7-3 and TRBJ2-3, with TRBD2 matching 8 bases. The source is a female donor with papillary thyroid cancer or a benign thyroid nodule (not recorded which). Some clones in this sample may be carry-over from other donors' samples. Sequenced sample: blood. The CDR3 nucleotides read TGTGCCAGCAGCTTAGGTGCTAGCGGGTTCACAGATACGCAGTATTTT. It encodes CASSLGASGFTDTQYF.